These T cell receptor beta chains were read from a single sample in a study of cytotoxic CD8 clonotypes in ibrutinib-treated CLL. Libraries were prepared by immunoSEQ multiplex PCR; TCRdb keeps only in-frame clonotypes and omits some of them. Of 250,000 to 350,000 clones in the sample, 76% are singletons; the top ten hold about 5.8%. Sequenced material: PBMCs, taken at disease progression, from a patient treated with ibrutinib. The receptors were sampled from a human donor with chronic lymphocytic leukemia. CDR3s include the opening cysteine and the closing phenylalanine or tryptophan. The D gene is left open where the match is weak.

cdr3_length: 15; j_call: TRBJ2-7; v_call: TRBV19; d_call: TRBD2; cdr3_aa: CASSIVLAGSYEQYF
cdr3_length: 12; j_call: TRBJ2-7; v_call: TRBV29-1; d_call: -; cdr3_aa: CSVVGQAYEQYF
cdr3_length: 16; j_call: TRBJ2-7; v_call: TRBV5-6; d_call: -; cdr3_aa: CASSLVVGGGLYEQYF
cdr3_length: 12; j_call: TRBJ2-7; v_call: TRBV7-6; d_call: -; cdr3_aa: CASSSIPGEQYF
cdr3_length: 15; j_call: TRBJ2-5; v_call: TRBV9; d_call: -; cdr3_aa: CASSPRSAALETQYF
cdr3_length: 12; j_call: TRBJ1-6; v_call: TRBV5-1; d_call: -; cdr3_aa: CASSLAVSPLHF
cdr3_length: 11; j_call: TRBJ1-2; v_call: TRBV29-1; d_call: -; cdr3_aa: CSVRQPHGYTF
cdr3_length: 15; j_call: TRBJ2-7; v_call: TRBV7-8; d_call: TRBD1; cdr3_aa: CASSLFRGLPYEQYF
cdr3_length: 13; j_call: TRBJ2-7; v_call: TRBV6-4; d_call: TRBD1; cdr3_aa: CASTDLDRDEQYF
cdr3_length: 13; j_call: TRBJ2-5; v_call: TRBV9; d_call: -; cdr3_aa: CASSVGRGETQYF
cdr3_length: 14; j_call: TRBJ2-7; v_call: TRBV4-1; d_call: TRBD1; cdr3_aa: CASSQGGQGVGQYF
cdr3_length: 17; j_call: TRBJ1-4; v_call: TRBV5-1; d_call: TRBD1; cdr3_aa: CASSWTGVGATNEKLFF
cdr3_length: 14; j_call: TRBJ1-2; v_call: TRBV6-1; d_call: -; cdr3_aa: CASSDPAPHYGYTF
cdr3_length: 11; j_call: TRBJ1-1; v_call: TRBV19; d_call: -; cdr3_aa: CASRLNTEAFF
cdr3_length: 14; j_call: TRBJ2-7; v_call: TRBV5-1; d_call: -; cdr3_aa: CASSLTDYSYEQYF
cdr3_length: 14; j_call: TRBJ2-1; v_call: TRBV7-3; d_call: TRBD1; cdr3_aa: CASSSGGMGNEQFF
cdr3_length: 16; j_call: TRBJ2-7; v_call: TRBV7-8; d_call: TRBD2; cdr3_aa: CASSSQGLALSYEQYF
cdr3_length: 13; j_call: TRBJ1-2; v_call: TRBV15; d_call: -; cdr3_aa: CATTTRESYGYTF
cdr3_length: 17; j_call: TRBJ2-1; v_call: TRBV19; d_call: -; cdr3_aa: CASSIDRQFSSYNEQFF
cdr3_length: 12; j_call: TRBJ1-4; v_call: TRBV28; d_call: -; cdr3_aa: CASSSRYEKLFF
cdr3_length: 14; j_call: TRBJ1-3; v_call: TRBV18; d_call: -; cdr3_aa: CASSPLGAGNTIYF
cdr3_length: 12; j_call: TRBJ1-3; v_call: TRBV28; d_call: -; cdr3_aa: CASTGRGNTIYF
cdr3_length: 14; j_call: TRBJ2-3; v_call: TRBV4-3; d_call: TRBD2; cdr3_aa: CASSPGGITDTQYF
cdr3_length: 12; j_call: TRBJ2-1; v_call: TRBV2; d_call: -; cdr3_aa: CASSVTSQEQFF
cdr3_length: 19; j_call: TRBJ2-7; v_call: TRBV4-1; d_call: TRBD2; cdr3_aa: CASSQAPSGRPYRAYEQYF
cdr3_length: 11; j_call: TRBJ1-1; v_call: TRBV7-9; d_call: -; cdr3_aa: CASSQYTEAFF
cdr3_length: 13; j_call: TRBJ2-7; v_call: TRBV28; d_call: -; cdr3_aa: CASSSGVPYEQYF
cdr3_length: 14; j_call: TRBJ2-3; v_call: TRBV29-1; d_call: TRBD2; cdr3_aa: CSTSRLAGTDTQYF
cdr3_length: 12; j_call: TRBJ1-1; v_call: TRBV19; d_call: -; cdr3_aa: CASSIGNTEAFF
cdr3_length: 14; j_call: TRBJ2-3; v_call: TRBV5-1; d_call: TRBD1; cdr3_aa: CASSAGQGEDTQYF
cdr3_length: 17; j_call: TRBJ2-1; v_call: TRBV7-4; d_call: -; cdr3_aa: CASSFAYPRWKNNEQFF
cdr3_length: 16; j_call: TRBJ2-1; v_call: TRBV9; d_call: -; cdr3_aa: CASSVKDSSSYNEQFF
cdr3_length: 16; j_call: TRBJ2-3; v_call: TRBV6-6; d_call: -; cdr3_aa: CASSRLVRRNGDTQYF
cdr3_length: 15; j_call: TRBJ2-7; v_call: TRBV7-2; d_call: TRBD2; cdr3_aa: CASSLARREDYEQYF
cdr3_length: 15; j_call: TRBJ2-1; v_call: TRBV2; d_call: -; cdr3_aa: CASSGTPSSYNEQFF
cdr3_length: 11; j_call: TRBJ2-5; v_call: TRBV7-9; d_call: -; cdr3_aa: CASKWGETQYF
cdr3_length: 16; j_call: TRBJ2-3; v_call: TRBV9; d_call: TRBD2; cdr3_aa: CASSGPSGSWTDTQYF
cdr3_length: 14; j_call: TRBJ1-1; v_call: TRBV6-1; d_call: -; cdr3_aa: CASSSTSGGTEAFF
cdr3_length: 15; j_call: TRBJ1-2; v_call: TRBV5-1; d_call: -; cdr3_aa: CASSPTHGGRFGYTF
cdr3_length: 14; j_call: TRBJ2-7; v_call: TRBV27; d_call: -; cdr3_aa: CASSFSLANYEQYF
cdr3_length: 14; j_call: TRBJ1-2; v_call: TRBV6-1; d_call: -; cdr3_aa: CASSESMRGWGYTF
cdr3_length: 14; j_call: TRBJ1-2; v_call: TRBV2; d_call: TRBD1; cdr3_aa: CASSAGTVNYGYTF
cdr3_length: 15; j_call: TRBJ2-1; v_call: TRBV11-3; d_call: -; cdr3_aa: CASSLEAVKYNEQFF
cdr3_length: 12; j_call: TRBJ2-7; v_call: TRBV27; d_call: -; cdr3_aa: CASSSGGYEQYF
cdr3_length: 15; j_call: TRBJ1-2; v_call: TRBV6-5; d_call: -; cdr3_aa: CATQSSSRLGYGYTF
cdr3_length: 14; j_call: TRBJ1-1; v_call: TRBV6-5; d_call: -; cdr3_aa: CASSRRDGNTEAFF
cdr3_length: 14; j_call: TRBJ2-2; v_call: TRBV5-6; d_call: TRBD1; cdr3_aa: CASSLAQGTGELFF
cdr3_length: 16; j_call: TRBJ2-7; v_call: TRBV9; d_call: -; cdr3_aa: CASSVVRFSPPHEQYF
cdr3_length: 15; j_call: TRBJ2-3; v_call: TRBV18; d_call: -; cdr3_aa: CASSPGPPRPDTQYF
cdr3_length: 15; j_call: TRBJ2-7; v_call: TRBV19; d_call: TRBD2; cdr3_aa: CASSTDSGRAYEQYF
cdr3_length: 17; j_call: TRBJ2-3; v_call: TRBV4-1; d_call: TRBD2; cdr3_aa: CASSQGTSEYSTDTQYF
cdr3_length: 17; j_call: TRBJ2-1; v_call: TRBV9; d_call: TRBD2; cdr3_aa: CASSVLAGGSSYNEQFF
cdr3_length: 17; j_call: TRBJ1-5; v_call: TRBV27; d_call: -; cdr3_aa: CASSPRQFSNSNQPQHF
cdr3_length: 15; j_call: TRBJ2-2; v_call: TRBV29-1; d_call: TRBD2; cdr3_aa: CSVEISGINTGELFF
cdr3_length: 14; j_call: TRBJ1-1; v_call: TRBV29-1; d_call: -; cdr3_aa: CSVSGTKLNTEAFF
cdr3_length: 17; j_call: TRBJ1-3; v_call: TRBV5-1; d_call: -; cdr3_aa: CASSSQGPPGPGNTIYF
cdr3_length: 14; j_call: TRBJ2-7; v_call: TRBV11-2; d_call: -; cdr3_aa: CASSAGLQTVEQYF
cdr3_length: 13; j_call: TRBJ1-4; v_call: TRBV4-1; d_call: -; cdr3_aa: CASSQEGGGLLFF